A single sample is the source of the 22 T cell receptor beta chains below, sequenced in a study of OX40 agonist ivuxolimab in advanced cancers. The repertoire was sequenced with immunoSEQ multiplex PCR; TCRdb's copy has only in-frame clones and lacks some. Of around 68,000 clones in the sample, about nine tenths were seen once. This specimen consisted of CD4+ or CD8+ T cells sorted from blood, obtained in a trial of the OX40 agonist ivuxolimab. Every receptor here comes from an adult with an advanced solid tumor such as melanoma, head and neck, liver or kidney cancer.

V usage is TRBV9 and J usage is TRBJ2-3; D may be TRBD2 (5 bases). The V gene lost 3 bases and the J gene lost 0 bases, with 11 bases spanning the gap. Looked up from germline, CDR1 is SGDLS and CDR2 is YYNGEE. The CDR3 contains 15 residues. In DNA form, the CDR3 reads TGTGCCAGCAGCGCGAGGGTCCCTAGCACAGATACGCAGTATTTT. Protein product: CASSARVPSTDTQYF.

CDR3 amino acids: CASSLDGYNEQFF. CDR3 in DNA: TGCGCCAGCAGCTTGGACGGATACAATGAGCAGTTCTTC. The chain recombines TRBV5-1 with TRBJ2-1; no clear D. V was shortened by 0 bases and J by 4 bases, with 5 bases between the two germline ends. CDR3 size: 13 residues. Germline values: CDR1 SGHRS, CDR2 YFSETQ.

The rearrangement uses TRBV4-2 and TRBJ1-4; D ambiguous. CDR3 length equals 15 residues. The V gene lost 1 base and the J gene lost 4 bases, with 10 bases spanning the gap. Germline values: CDR1 LGHNA, CDR2 YNFKEQ. CDR3: CASSQGGRSNEKLFF. CDR3 bases: TGTGCCAGCAGCCAAGGTGGCAGGAGTAATGAAAAACTGTTTTTT.

This clone counts as medium-sized. The chain couples TRBV7-9 to TRBJ1-2; D possibly corresponds to TRBD1 (6 bases). CDR3 size: 12 residues. CDR1 and CDR2 from the germline V gene are SEHNR and FQNEAQ (reference sequence). The V gene lost 5 bases and the J gene lost 8 bases, with 12 bases spanning the gap. CDR3 residues: CASSNRAGGYTF. CDR3 DNA: TGTGCCAGCAGCAACAGGGCCGGGGGCTACACCTTC.

The rearrangement uses TRBV5-1 and TRBJ2-1; tentative D call: TRBD1 (6 bases). V was trimmed by 0 bases and J by 8 bases, leaving 15 bases between them. CDR1 is SGHRS and CDR2 is YFSETQ in the germline V gene. The CDR3 has 15 residues. CDR3 region: CASSLVSQGRYEQFF. CDR3 DNA sequence: TGCGCCAGCAGCTTGGTCTCACAGGGCAGATATGAGCAGTTCTTC. Looking up the rest from reference TRBV5-1 and TRBJ2-1 gives the full variable domain: KAGVTQTPRYLIKTRGQQVTLSCSPISGHRSVSWYQQTPGQGLQFLFEYFSETQRNKGNFPGRFSGRQFSNSRSEMNVSTLELGDSALYLCASSLVSQGRYEQFFGPGTRLTVL.

The V call is TRBV11-2, the J call TRBJ1-1; no clear D gene. CDR1 is SGHAT and CDR2 is FQNNGV in the germline V gene. The V end was cut by 5 bases, the J end by 1 base, with 8 bases between. There are 13 residues in the CDR3. The CDR3 DNA is TGTGCCAGCAGCCGAACACAGAACACTGAAGCTTTCTTT. Translated: CASSRTQNTEAFF.

This clone was seen a few times. The chain uses TRBV6-1 and TRBJ1-4, with 8 bases identical to TRBD1. CDR3 size: 15 residues. Trimming took 4 bases from V and 7 from J; bases not matched to a gene: 8. Germline CDR1 is MNHNS and CDR2 is SASEGT. The CDR3 DNA is TGTGCCAGCAGTGGGGGGCAGGGGGCGAGTGAAAAACTGTTTTTT. Its protein is CASSGGQGASEKLFF.

CDR3 amino acids: CASSVGEGQTYEQYF. The CDR3 DNA sequence: TGTGCCAGCAGCGTAGGGGAGGGGCAGACCTACGAGCAGTACTTC. The rearrangement uses TRBV9 and TRBJ2-7, with 7 positions matching TRBD2. Per the germline V gene, CDR1 is SGDLS and CDR2 is YYNGEE. The CDR3 runs to 15 residues. V shed 0 bases, J shed 2 bases, and the junction held 5 bases outside the gene matches.

This clone was seen just once. The chain uses TRBV9 and TRBJ1-6, with 7 positions matching TRBD1. The length of the CDR3 is 15 residues. Per the germline V gene, CDR1 is SGDLS and CDR2 is YYNGEE. The J segment lost 8 bases and the V segment lost 3 bases, leaving 8 bases of the junction unmatched. The CDR3 nucleotides are TGTGCCAGCAGCGCCCAGGGGGGGGGACATTCACCCCTCCACTTT. This sequence encodes CASSAQGGGHSPLHF.

V is TRBV2 and J is TRBJ2-3; 7 bases line up with TRBD2. This CDR3 spans 19 amino acids. J lost 4 bases, V lost 6 bases, and 22 bases had no gene match. Germline V gene sequence: CDR1 SNHLY, CDR2 FYNNEI. DNA for the CDR3: TGTGCCAGCAGGCGAGACGGGGGGAGGTCTCGGATGTCCCCAGATACGCAGTATTTT. Its translation is CASRRDGGRSRMSPDTQYF.

The chain carries TRBV11-3 and TRBJ1-1; D may be TRBD1 (5 bases). Per the germline V gene, CDR1 is SGHNT and CDR2 is YENEEA. The CDR3 consists of 14 residues. The V and J ends lost 4 bases and 1 base respectively, with 10 bases between them. The DNA of the CDR3 is TGTGCCAGCAGCTCTGGGGGGTCGAACACTGAAGCTTTCTTT. This encodes CASSSGGSNTEAFF.

This clone was recorded once. The genes are TRBV5-1 and TRBJ2-2; D remains ambiguous. V gave up 4 bases and J gave up 0 bases, with 7 bases separating them. The CDR3 totals 14 residues. Germline CDR1 reads SGHRS; CDR2 reads YFSETQ. CDR3 DNA: TGCGCCAGCAGCGTGGAAGCGAACACCGGGGAGCTGTTTTTT. Translation gives CASSVEANTGELFF.

The genes are TRBV5-1 and TRBJ2-2, with 11 positions matching TRBD2. The CDR3 spans 17 residues. Germline V gene lookup returns CDR1 SGHRS and CDR2 YFSETQ. Trimming at V came to 6 bases and at J to 4 bases, leaving 11 bases not matched to a gene. The CDR3, as DNA: TGCGCCAGCACCCCGGGTAGCGGGGGGGCCGGCACCGGGGAGCTGTTTTTT. It translates to CASTPGSGGAGTGELFF.

A remark on this clone: Other DNA sequences in the same sample also yield this CDR3. J is TRBJ1-1 and V is TRBV7-2; D unclear. The ends were cut back, 7 bases at V and 5 bases at J, with 11 bases in the middle. From germline, CDR1 is SGHTA and CDR2 FQGNSA. The CDR3 covers 12 residues. CDR3 sequence reads: CASTLRATEAFF. CDR3 bases: TGTGCCAGCACCCTTCGCGCGACTGAAGCTTTCTTT. The variable domain in full, completed from reference TRBV7-2 and TRBJ1-1, reads GAGVSQSPSNKVTEKGKDVELRCDPISGHTALYWYRQSLGQGLEFLIYFQGNSAPDKSGLPSDRFSAERTGGSVSTLTIQRTQQEDSAVYLCASTLRATEAFFGQGTRLTVV.

This chain connects TRBV6-4 to TRBJ2-5; 7 positions agree with TRBD1. The junction had 12 bases not matched to a gene; V was cut back by 6 bases and J by 5 bases. Germline CDR1 and CDR2: MRHNA and SNTAGT. This CDR3 has 15 amino acids. CDR3 sequence reads: CASSQNRGPSETQYF. As DNA, the CDR3 is TGTGCCAGCAGCCAAAACAGGGGTCCCAGCGAGACCCAGTACTTC.

The V gene is TRBV21-1, the J gene TRBJ1-4; TRBD1, as called in the table, went unchecked against the DNA. TRBV21-1 is recorded as a pseudogene. CDR3 length: 14 amino acids. CDR3 in amino acids: CASSAQGSNEKLFF. CDR3 nucleotide sequence: TGTGCCAGCAGCGCCCAGGGGTCTAATGAAAAACTGTTTTTT.

This chain joins TRBV25-1 and TRBJ2-5, with TRBD1 matching 8 bases. Germline CDR1 reads MGHDK; CDR2 reads SYGVNS. The CDR3 runs to 17 residues. V lost 3 bases to trimming and J lost 1 base; unmatched junction nucleotides: 10. In DNA form, the CDR3 reads TGTGCCAGCAGTGACCGCCGGACAGGGATATTCCAAGAGACCCAGTACTTC. Translated, it gives CASSDRRTGIFQETQYF. Combining the CDR3 with reference TRBV25-1 and TRBJ2-5 gives the whole variable domain EADIYQTPRYLVIGTGKKITLECSQTMGHDKMYWYQQDPGMELHLIHYSYGVNSTEKGDLSSESTVSRIRTEHFPLTLESARPSHTSQYLCASSDRRTGIFQETQYFGPGTRLLVL.

The rearrangement joins TRBV6-1 to TRBJ2-5, with D uncertain. Germline V gene lookup returns CDR1 MNHNS and CDR2 SASEGT. V lost 5 bases and J 5 bases, leaving 15 bases between the germline ends. The CDR3 contains 14 residues. CDR3 in DNA: TGTGCCAGCAGTTCTGGCGGCCCGTTGGAGACCCAGTACTTC. It yields the protein CASSSGGPLETQYF.

The chain uses TRBV4-3 and TRBJ1-2, with 7 bases aligning to TRBD1. Trimming cost V 0 bases and J 4 bases; bases outside gene matches: 8. Germline values: CDR1 LGHNA, CDR2 YSLEER. CDR3 size: 16 residues. CDR3 nucleotides: TGCGCCAGCAGCCAAGATAGGGGACAGAGTCCCTATGGCTACACCTTC. Protein product: CASSQDRGQSPYGYTF.

The chain has TRBV6-5 and TRBJ2-7, with 9 bases aligning to TRBD1. J was trimmed by 2 bases and V by 6 bases; bases with no gene match: 2. There are 13 residues in the CDR3. Germline assignment: CDR1 MNHEY and CDR2 SVGAGI. The CDR3 DNA reads TGTGCCAGCAGGCGACAGGGGGCCTACGAGCAGTACTTC. Translated: CASRRQGAYEQYF.

The chain couples TRBV7-8 to TRBJ2-7; D may correspond to TRBD1 or TRBD2 (5 bases each). V was shortened by 5 bases and J by 6 bases, with 20 bases between the two germline ends. Germline V lookup: CDR1 SGHVS, CDR2 FQNEAQ. There are 15 residues in the CDR3. As DNA, the CDR3 is TGTGCCAGCAGCGTGGGACCACCTTCCCTGACCGAGCAGTACTTC. Residues: CASSVGPPSLTEQYF. Using reference TRBV7-8 and TRBJ2-7 for the parts outside the CDR3, the full variable domain is GAGVSQSPRYKVAKRGQDVALRCDPISGHVSLFWYQQALGQGPEFLTYFQNEAQLDKSGLPSDRFFAERPEGSVSTLKIQRTQQEDSAVYLCASSVGPPSLTEQYFGPGTRLTVT.

DNA of the CDR3: TGTGCCATCAGTGCCGAGGGGGGGTACAATGAGCAGTTCTTC. It specifies CAISAEGGYNEQFF. The V and J genes are TRBV10-3 and TRBJ2-1, with D possibly being TRBD2 (7 bases). This CDR3 has 14 residues. Trimming took 4 bases from V and 4 from J, leaving 11 bases between them. Germline lookup yields CDR1 ENHRY and CDR2 SYGVKD.